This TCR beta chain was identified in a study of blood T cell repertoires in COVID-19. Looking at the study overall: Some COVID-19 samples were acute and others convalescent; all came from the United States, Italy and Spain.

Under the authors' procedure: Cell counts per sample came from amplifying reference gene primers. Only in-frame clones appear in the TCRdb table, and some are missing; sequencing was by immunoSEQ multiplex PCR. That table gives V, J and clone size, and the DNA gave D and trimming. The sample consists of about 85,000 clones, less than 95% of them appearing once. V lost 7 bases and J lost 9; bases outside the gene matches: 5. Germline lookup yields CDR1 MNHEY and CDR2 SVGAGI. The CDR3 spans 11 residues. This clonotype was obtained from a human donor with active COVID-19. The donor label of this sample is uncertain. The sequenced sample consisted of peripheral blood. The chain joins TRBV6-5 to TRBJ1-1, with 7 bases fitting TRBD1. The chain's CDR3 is CASTLGGKAFF. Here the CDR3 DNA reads TGTGCCAGCACCCTAGGGGGCAAAGCTTTCTTT.